Below are 18 T cell receptor beta chains sequenced from a single sample in a study of cytomegalovirus exposure and HLA in healthy donors (dated by TCRdb to the late 2010s). Library construction relied on the immunoSEQ multiplex PCR assay. For the multiplex PCR, a mixture combining 60 forward primers for TCR Vbeta segments and 13 reverse primers for TCR Jbeta segments was used. The immuneACCESS repertoire file appears here via TCRdb, limited to in-frame rearrangements. These files lack a portion of the clones; in checked studies, under half of the deficit traces to unresolved V genes, and the cause of the others is not known. The sample includes 150,000 to 200,000 clones, with around four fifths observed a single time. Roughly 1.5% of the sample lies in the top ten. Material: PBMCs. These receptors came from a woman between 18 and 29 years old in good health and CMV-seronegative.

This clone was detected once. V and J are TRBV5-1 and TRBJ2-3; TRBD1 matches 9 bases. V lost 1 base, J lost 4 bases, and 7 bases stayed unmatched. CDR1 is SGHRS, CDR2 YFSETQ, per germline. The CDR3 covers 16 residues. For the CDR3, the DNA is TGCGCCAGCAGCTTGTTAGAGACAGGGGGGCCAGATACGCAGTATTTT. Amino acids: CASSLLETGGPDTQYF.

As regards this clone: Within the sample, other DNA sequences also encode this same CDR3. J is TRBJ2-5 and V is TRBV30; D is uncertain. The CDR3 extends over 13 amino acids. V was shortened by 0 bases and J by 2 bases, with 7 bases between the two germline ends. Germline V gene sequence: CDR1 GTSNPN, CDR2 SVGIG (reference sequence). In DNA form, the CDR3 reads TGTGCCTGGAGTGTACAGCAGCAAGAGACCCAGTACTTC. The encoded protein is CAWSVQQQETQYF.

A note on this clone: At one of its ends the junction is not consistent with the germline gene, which may arise from a read error. This chain joins TRBV6-1 and TRBJ1-6, with 9 bases matching TRBD1. Germline lookup yields CDR1 MNHNS and CDR2 SASEGT. The CDR3 consists of 17 residues. For the CDR3, the DNA is TGTGCCAGCAGTGAAGCGAGGGACAGGGTGAGATTTTCACCCCTCTACTTT. It encodes CASSEARDRVRFSPLYF.

The chain employs TRBV27 and TRBJ2-1, with TRBD2 matching 15 bases. In germline, CDR1 is MNHEY, CDR2 SMNVEV (reference sequence). V lost 2 bases, J lost 7 bases, and 0 bases stayed unmatched. The length of the CDR3 is 15 residues. The CDR3, as DNA: TGTGCCAGCAGTTTAGGGACTAGCGGGGGGAATGAGCAGTTCTTC. It yields the protein CASSLGTSGGNEQFF.

This chain connects TRBV6-4 to TRBJ2-3; TRBD2 is a possible D gene (7 bases). This CDR3 is 16 amino acids long. Germline V CDR1 and CDR2: MRHNA, SNTAGT. Trimming stripped 0 bases from V and 3 bases from J, with 13 bases between. In DNA form, the CDR3 reads TGTGCCAGCAGTGACTCGGTGGGGGGGGCTACAGATACGCAGTATTTT. It codes for CASSDSVGGATDTQYF.

This chain links TRBV30 with TRBJ1-1, with D hard to call. The V gene lost 3 bases and the J gene lost 0 bases, with 5 bases spanning the gap. Germline V CDR1 and CDR2: GTSNPN, SVGIG (reference sequence). The CDR3 spans 12 residues. CDR3 bases: TGTGCCTGGAGCCCCATGAACACTGAAGCTTTCTTT. Amino acid sequence: CAWSPMNTEAFF. Combining the CDR3 with reference TRBV30 and TRBJ1-1 gives the whole variable domain SQTIHQWPATLVQPVGSPLSLECTVEGTSNPNLYWYRQAAGRGLQLLFYSVGIGQISSEVPQNLSASRPQDRQFILSSKKLLLSDSGFYLCAWSPMNTEAFFGQGTRLTVV.

The V gene is TRBV7-3, the J gene TRBJ2-3; D possibly corresponds to TRBD2 (6 bases). V lost 4 bases, J lost 3 bases, and 11 bases lay in between. The CDR3 has 14 amino acids. Germline CDR1 and CDR2: SGHTA and FQGTGA. DNA of the CDR3: TGTGCCAGCAGCTCCTCCGGGGGAACAGATACGCAGTATTTT. This sequence encodes CASSSSGGTDTQYF.

The chain uses TRBV4-1 and TRBJ2-7; TRBD1 might be the D (6 bases). The CDR3 length is 15 residues. Trimming removed 1 base from V and 4 bases from J, with 14 bases in between. Germline V gene data show CDR1 as MGHRA and CDR2 as YSYEKL. This CDR3 reads CASSQVSGQIYEQYF. CDR3 sequence (DNA): TGCGCCAGCAGCCAAGTCTCGGGACAAATTTACGAGCAGTACTTC.

This clone was counted once. The chain couples TRBV7-3 to TRBJ1-2; TRBD1 matches 10 bases. After removal of 5 bases from V and 6 bases from J, the junction contained 6 bases not matched to a gene. CDR1 and CDR2 (germline): SGHTA, FQGTGA. This CDR3 is built from 14 residues. CDR3 protein: CASSLDRGVDGYTF. For the CDR3, the DNA is TGTGCCAGCAGCCTGGACAGGGGGGTTGATGGCTACACCTTC.

The chain joins TRBV6-5 to TRBJ2-7, with 11 bases identical to TRBD2. The CDR3 loop spans 13 amino acids. Germline lookup yields CDR1 MNHEY and CDR2 SVGAGI. Trimming cost V 7 bases and J 6 bases; bases outside gene matches: 5. Here the CDR3 DNA reads TGTGCCAGCAAGATTAGCGGGGGGGTCGAGCAGTACTTC. Amino acids: CASKISGGVEQYF.

This chain joins TRBV4-1 and TRBJ1-5; D gene uncertain. Germline V gene sequence: CDR1 MGHRA, CDR2 YSYEKL. Trimming shortened V by 1 base and J by 8 bases, and 15 bases separated the two germline ends. The CDR3 spans 15 residues. CDR3 sequence: CASSQGRQAGKPQHF. DNA of the CDR3: TGCGCCAGCAGCCAAGGACGGCAGGCCGGGAAGCCCCAGCATTTT.

V usage is TRBV7-9 and J usage is TRBJ2-5, with 8 bases lining up with TRBD1. J lost 2 bases, V lost 1 base, and 6 bases had no gene match. The CDR3 contains 16 residues. Germline V gene lookup returns CDR1 SEHNR and CDR2 FQNEAQ (reference sequence). The CDR3 sequence is CASSLGSRGRQETQYF. The CDR3 DNA reads as TGTGCCAGCAGCTTAGGATCCAGGGGGCGACAAGAGACCCAGTACTTC.

This chain joins TRBV5-5 and TRBJ2-5; maybe TRBD2 (5 bases). With the DNA end fitting TRBJ2-7 better, the J assignment may be wrong. The CDR3 sequence is 15 residues long. Germline V gene lookup returns CDR1 SGHKS and CDR2 YYEKEE (reference sequence). The CDR3 is CASSLSGPVAYEQYF. Here the CDR3 DNA reads TGTGCCAGCAGCTTAAGCGGACCGGTGGCCTACGAGCAGTACTTC.

This clone has more than one count but fewer than ten. The rearrangement links TRBV30 to TRBJ2-7; a weak D match, TRBD2 (6 bases). The CDR3 has 15 residues. The germline V gene encodes CDR1 GTSNPN and CDR2 SVGIG (reference sequence). V was pared by 1 base and J by 0 bases, with 13 bases between. The CDR3 bases are TGTGCCTGGAGTGCCGCGGGACGGTACTCCTACGAGCAGTACTTC. Translation: CAWSAAGRYSYEQYF.

This chain connects TRBV5-6 to TRBJ2-6, with 7 bases matching TRBD1. The CDR3 is made up of 15 amino acids. Germline V CDR1 and CDR2: SGHDT, YYEEEE. With 4 bases clipped from V and 2 bases from J, the junction kept 3 bases outside the gene matches. This CDR3 reads CASSPTGAGANVLTF. DNA for the CDR3: TGTGCCAGCAGCCCAACAGGGGCTGGGGCCAACGTCCTGACTTTC.

This clone was counted once. The chain couples TRBV28 to TRBJ2-7; D is unclear. Germline V lookup: CDR1 MDHEN, CDR2 SYDVKM. This CDR3 contains 16 residues. The V end lost 5 bases, the J end lost 2 bases, and 19 bases lay between the germline ends. CDR3 amino acids: CASSLRESQETYEQYF. As DNA, the CDR3 is TGTGCCAGCAGTCTCCGAGAATCCCAGGAAACCTACGAGCAGTACTTC.

The rearrangement uses TRBV27 and TRBJ1-2, with TRBD1 matching 9 bases. Trimming cost V 2 bases and J 2 bases; bases outside gene matches: 0. The germline V gene encodes CDR1 MNHEY and CDR2 SMNVEV (reference sequence). The CDR3 is 14 amino acids. The CDR3 region is CASSLGTGNYGYTF. The CDR3 bases are TGTGCCAGCAGTTTAGGGACAGGGAACTATGGCTACACCTTC.

The chain employs TRBV21-1 and TRBJ1-6. TRBV21-1 is termed a pseudogene. This CDR3 is built from 17 residues. The CDR3 sequence is CASSKRPPGGGNSPLHF. DNA of the CDR3: TGTGCCAGCAGCAAAAGGCCCCCCGGGGGGGGTAATTCACCCCTCCACTTT.